This T cell receptor (beta chain) is from a study of response to subunit inactivated influenza vaccine. This clonotype was counted only a few times. TCRdb re-called the RT-PCR reads with MiXCR, one entry per CDR3 protein. The repertoire has about 570,000 distinct CDR3 sequences, 10% to 12% of them found once; the top ten carry approximately 10%. The germline gives CDR1 SGHVS, CDR2 FQNEAQ. V was trimmed by 1 base and J by 7 bases, leaving 20 bases between them. The CDR3 sequence is 16 residues long. The same sample was also used in a study of T cells expressing NK-cell markers. That study reports: For TCR beta, cDNA was produced by 5'RACE template switching with UMIs.

This chain joins TRBV7-8 and TRBJ2-7; D possibly corresponds to TRBD2 (5 bases). The clonotype comes from a man aged 50-60 years who received an inactivated influenza vaccine. This specimen consisted of PBMCs from blood, obtained on the day of vaccination. The CDR3: CASSLDAWPGTGEQYF. The CDR3 bases are TGTGCCAGCAGCTTAGATGCTTGGCCGGGAACGGGTGAGCAGTACTTC. Combining the CDR3 with reference TRBV7-8 and TRBJ2-7 gives the whole variable domain GAGVSQSPRYKVAKRGQDVALRCDPISGHVSLFWYQQALGQGPEFLTYFQNEAQLDKSGLPSDRFFAERPEGSVSTLKIQRTQQEDSAVYLCASSLDAWPGTGEQYFGPGTRLTVT.